This T cell receptor beta chain was found in a study of vaccination and CD4 T cells after COVID-19. For the study at large: Post-diagnosis, post-COVID samples were collected after a median approximately three months, ranging 35 to 161. Study-wide findings and caveats: Within the convalescent patients, a median about 86% of the SARS-CoV-2-reactive clones were ones that appeared only post-vaccination.

With the Oncomine TCR Beta short-read assay, DNA from cultured CD4+ T cells was sequenced. TCRdb independently ran MiXCR on the PCR reads; one entry per CDR3 protein. Of around 11,000 distinct CDR3 sequences in the sample, 77% are singletons; the top ten hold around 16%. As for treatment: roughly 11-day PBMC culture with coronavirus spike peptide pools or control peptides (ViraFEST assay). For this clonotype: Antigen: not known.

Trimming took 2 bases from V and 7 from J, leaving 21 bases between them. The CDR3 covers 16 residues. Per the germline V gene, CDR1 is SGHVS and CDR2 is FQNEAQ. This receptor was obtained from a human donor who had recovered from COVID-19. The chain combines TRBV7-8 with TRBJ2-7; D ambiguous. Sample: CD4+ T cells from blood, cultured in vitro. This chain's CDR3 is CASSLTRIQSRNEQYF. In nucleotides, the CDR3 is TGTGCCAGCAGCTTAACGCGGATCCAATCGAGAAATGAGCAGTACTTC.